These 14 T cell receptor beta chains share one sample of origin, sequenced in a study of low-dose radiotherapy and immunotherapy resistance in tumors. TRAV- and TRBV-specific primers, spanning alpha and beta chains, primed first-strand cDNA. It was with a constant-region primer and a V-primer adapter that TCRs were amplified over roughly 20 PCR cycles. Using its own MiXCR run on the reads, TCRdb lists one record per CDR3 protein. This sample carries some 71,000 distinct CDR3 sequences, less than 40% of them seen once, and the ten largest clones take approximately 10%. Stated time point: before trial treatment. This material consisted of PBMCs, taken before treatment. The receptor set was obtained from a female donor with ovarian cancer.

The chain couples TRBV7-3 to TRBJ1-1; TRBD1 matches at 9 bases. V dropped 2 bases and J dropped 1; count of bases not matched to a gene: 5. This CDR3 region has 16 residues. Germline CDR1 reads SGHTA; CDR2 reads FQGTGA. CDR3 in amino acids: CASSLRRQGGNTEAFF. In DNA, the CDR3 is TGTGCCAGCAGCTTACGCCGACAGGGGGGGAACACTGAAGCTTTCTTT.

This clonotype occurred many times. The J gene is TRBJ2-6, the V gene TRBV3-1; no reliable D call. The V and J ends lost 0 bases and 2 bases respectively, with 8 bases between them. This CDR3 contains 16 residues. Germline assignment: CDR1 LGHDT and CDR2 YNNKEL (reference sequence). The CDR3: CASSQDGRAGANVLTF. CDR3 nucleotide sequence: TGTGCCAGCAGCCAAGATGGTCGGGCTGGGGCCAACGTCCTGACTTTC. Full variable domain (missing parts from reference TRBV3-1 and TRBJ2-6): DTAVSQTPKYLVTQMGNDKSIKCEQNLGHDTMYWYKQDSKKFLKIMFSYNNKELIINETVPNRFSPKSPDKAHLNLHINSLELGDSAVYFCASSQDGRAGANVLTFGAGSRLTVL.

This clonotype was recorded a few times. One junction end disagrees with the germline gene, perhaps due to a read error. The chain uses TRBV9 and TRBJ2-1; weak D call: TRBD2 (6 bases). Germline CDR1 reads SGDLS; CDR2 reads YYNGEE. The CDR3 covers 16 residues. DNA for the CDR3: TGTGCCAGCAGCGTAGGGGGGACTGGACTTTACAACGAGCAGTTCTTC. Translated, it gives CASSVGGTGLYNEQFF. Looking up the rest from reference TRBV9 and TRBJ2-1 gives the full variable domain: DSGVTQTPKHLITATGQRVTLRCSPRSGDLSVYWYQQSLDQGLQFLIQYYNGEERAKGNILERFSAQQFPDLHSELNLSSLELGDSALYFCASSVGGTGLYNEQFFGPGTRLTVL.

This clonotype was found many times. The rearrangement links TRBV2 to TRBJ2-7; D is undetermined. This CDR3 contains 12 residues. From germline, CDR1 is SNHLY and CDR2 FYNNEI. Trimming stripped 4 bases from V and 6 bases from J, with 10 bases between. CDR3 nucleotides: TGTGCCAGCAGTGCTCCGAGGAGCGAGCAGTACTTC. Translation gives CASSAPRSEQYF. Complete variable domain (other parts from reference TRBV2 and TRBJ2-7): EPEVTQTPSHQVTQMGQEVILRCVPISNHLYFYWYRQILGQKVEFLVSFYNNEISEKSEIFDDQFSVERPDGSNFTLKIRSTKLEDSAMYFCASSAPRSEQYFGPGTRLTVT.

Of note for this clonotype: A far larger clone is a single base away, which makes a read error likely. The chain recombines TRBV13 with TRBJ2-3, with D perhaps TRBD1 (6 bases). Trimming pared 10 bases from V and 6 bases from J, leaving 26 bases between. The CDR3 consists of 16 residues. Germline lookup yields CDR1 PRHDT and CDR2 FYEKMQ (reference sequence). CDR3 sequence: CATNRNSRNQGDTQYF. Written as DNA, the CDR3 is TGTGCCACCAACAGAAACTCACGAAATCAGGGGGATACGCAGTATTTT.

This chain links TRBV28 with TRBJ2-7; D unresolved. The V gene lost 5 bases and the J gene lost 0 bases, with 20 bases spanning the gap. The CDR3 loop spans 17 amino acids. CDR1 and CDR2 (germline): MDHEN, SYDVKM. In DNA, the CDR3 is TGTGCCAGCAGTGTTAGGGATGGGCAGATTAGCTCCTACGAGCAGTACTTC. Translating gives CASSVRDGQISSYEQYF.

Concerning this clonotype: It differs at one base from a far larger clone, so likely a read error. The V gene is TRBV4-1, the J gene TRBJ2-7; 10 bases line up with TRBD2. Germline V gene data show CDR1 as MGHRA and CDR2 as YSYEKL. CDR3 length: 20 residues. The CDR3 sequence: CASSQRGGDAVRSSYNEQYF. CDR3 in DNA: TGTGCCAGCAGCCAGCGGGGGGGCGATGCAGTGCGAAGCTCCTACAATGAGCAGTACTTC.

This clonotype was observed at least ten times. V is TRBV4-1 and J is TRBJ1-3; D call uncertain. V dropped 0 bases and J dropped 0 bases, with 6 bases sitting between them. This CDR3 contains 15 residues. Germline V lookup: CDR1 MGHRA, CDR2 YSYEKL. CDR3 amino acids: CASSQDGISGNTIYF. CDR3 nucleotide sequence: TGCGCCAGCAGCCAAGATGGGATCTCTGGAAACACCATATATTTT.

The chain has TRBV28 and TRBJ1-5; no reliable D call. V was cut by 4 bases and J by 0 bases, with 7 bases left in between. Germline V gives CDR1 MDHEN, CDR2 SYDVKM. CDR3 length equals 14 residues. This CDR3 reads CASSSGHSNQPQHF. Written as DNA, the CDR3 is TGTGCCAGCAGTTCGGGCCATAGCAATCAGCCCCAGCATTTT.

This clonotype was found many times. The chain carries TRBV20-1 and TRBJ2-6; a possible D gene is TRBD2 (5 bases). Germline CDR1 reads DFQATT; CDR2 reads SNEGSKA (reference sequence). The CDR3 runs 11 residues. Trimming removed 0 bases from V and 15 bases from J, with 9 bases in between. The CDR3 sequence is CSARDVAGLTF. The CDR3 bases are TGCAGTGCTAGAGATGTGGCGGGCCTGACTTTC.

There are many counts of this clonotype. This rearrangement joins TRBV2 to TRBJ2-1, with 10 bases that match TRBD2. From germline, CDR1 is SNHLY and CDR2 FYNNEI. V shed 8 bases and J 7 bases; nucleotides not matched to a gene: 8. The CDR3 loop spans 14 amino acids. The CDR3 is CASGGAGGRNEQFF. DNA of the CDR3: TGTGCCAGCGGCGGAGCGGGAGGGCGGAATGAGCAGTTCTTC.

The table lists this clonotype with many counts. The chain has TRBV18 and TRBJ2-5, with TRBD2 identical over 7 bases. This CDR3 is built from 12 residues. CDR1 is KGHSH and CDR2 is LQKENI in the germline V gene. The junction had 5 bases not matched to a gene; V was cut back by 6 bases and J by 7 bases. The CDR3 region is CASSDPGGTQYF. The CDR3 nucleotides read TGTGCCAGCTCGGATCCGGGAGGGACCCAGTACTTC. Based on the CDR3 plus reference TRBV18 and TRBJ2-5, the full variable domain is NAGVMQNPRHLVRRRGQEARLRCSPMKGHSHVYWYRQLPEEGLKFMVYLQKENIIDESGMPKERFSAEFPKEGPSILRIQQVVRGDSAAYFCASSDPGGTQYFGPGTRLLVL.

This clonotype came up a few times. The gene calls are TRBV20-1 and TRBJ2-1; 9 nucleotides align to TRBD2. V shed 4 bases and J 4 bases; nucleotides not matched to a gene: 11. The CDR3 runs to 16 residues. The V gene's germline CDR1 is DFQATT and CDR2 SNEGSKA (reference sequence). CDR3 sequence: CSAKPSGRKIYNEQFF. Here the CDR3 DNA reads TGCAGTGCTAAGCCCAGCGGGAGGAAGATTTACAATGAGCAGTTCTTC.

The CDR3 protein is CASSLGGQYNEKLFF. CDR3 nucleotides: TGTGCCAGCAGCTTAGGAGGCCAGTATAATGAAAAACTGTTTTTT. The gene calls are TRBV7-9 and TRBJ1-4; D not certain. Trimming took off 1 base at V and 4 bases at J, with 10 bases between the two ends. The CDR3 is made up of 15 amino acids. Germline V gene lookup returns CDR1 SEHNR and CDR2 FQNEAQ (reference sequence).